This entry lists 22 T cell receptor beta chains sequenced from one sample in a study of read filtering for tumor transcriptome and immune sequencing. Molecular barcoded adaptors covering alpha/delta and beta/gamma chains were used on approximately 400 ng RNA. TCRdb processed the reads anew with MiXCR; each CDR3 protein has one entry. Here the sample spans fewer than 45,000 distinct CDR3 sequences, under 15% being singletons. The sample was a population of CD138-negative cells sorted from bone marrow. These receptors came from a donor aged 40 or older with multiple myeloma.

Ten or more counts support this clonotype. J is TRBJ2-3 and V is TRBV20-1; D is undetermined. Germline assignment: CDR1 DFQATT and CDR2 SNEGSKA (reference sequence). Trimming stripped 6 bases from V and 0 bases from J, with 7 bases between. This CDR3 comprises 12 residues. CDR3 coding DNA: TGCAGTGCAGACCAGAGCACAGATACGCAGTATTTT. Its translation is CSADQSTDTQYF.

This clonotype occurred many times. The CDR3 reads CASSPKQHTEAFF. The CDR3 bases are TGTGCCAGCTCACCAAAACAGCACACTGAAGCTTTCTTT. The chain uses TRBV18 and TRBJ1-1; D remains unclear. CDR1 is KGHSH, CDR2 LQKENI, per germline. This CDR3 comprises 13 residues. Between the trimmed V and J ends, which lost 2 bases and 3 bases, there was a span of 7 bases.

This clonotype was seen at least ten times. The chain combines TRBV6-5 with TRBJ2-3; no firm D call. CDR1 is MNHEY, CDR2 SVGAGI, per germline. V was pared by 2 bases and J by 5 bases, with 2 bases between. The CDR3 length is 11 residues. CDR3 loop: CASSYEDTQYF. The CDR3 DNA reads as TGTGCCAGCAGTTACGAAGATACGCAGTATTTT.

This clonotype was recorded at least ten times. The CDR3 coding sequence is TGCAGCGTTTCACGTCTGGGAGCGGAAAACACCGGGGAGCTGTTTTTT. Translated: CSVSRLGAENTGELFF. The chain carries TRBV29-1 and TRBJ2-2, with a tentative D call TRBD2 (5 bases). The CDR3 covers 16 residues. Trimming left V 5 bases short and J 2 bases short, with 18 bases between. Germline lookup yields CDR1 SQVTM and CDR2 ANQGSEA.

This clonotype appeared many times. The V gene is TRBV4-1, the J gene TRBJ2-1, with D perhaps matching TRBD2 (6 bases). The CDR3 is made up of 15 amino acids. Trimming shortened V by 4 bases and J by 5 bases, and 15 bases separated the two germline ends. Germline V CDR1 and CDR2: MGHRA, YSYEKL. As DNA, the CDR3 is TGCGCCAGCAGCCTTGGGCGGGATAGGCACAATGAGCAGTTCTTC. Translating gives CASSLGRDRHNEQFF.

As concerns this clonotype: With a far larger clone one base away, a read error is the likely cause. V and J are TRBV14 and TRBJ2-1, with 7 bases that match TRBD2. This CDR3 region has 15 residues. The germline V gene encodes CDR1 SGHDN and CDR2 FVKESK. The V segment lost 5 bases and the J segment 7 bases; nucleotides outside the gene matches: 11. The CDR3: CASSSGSGRANEQFF. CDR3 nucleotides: TGTGCCAGCAGCTCAGGGTCGGGGAGGGCGAATGAGCAGTTCTTC.

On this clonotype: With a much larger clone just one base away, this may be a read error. The CDR3 sequence: CSVQQVVTEAFF. The DNA of the CDR3 is TGCAGCGTTCAACAGGTGGTCACTGAAGCTTTCTTT. The chain carries TRBV29-1 and TRBJ1-1; D might be TRBD1 (5 bases). The germline V gene encodes CDR1 SQVTM and CDR2 ANQGSEA. V lost 5 bases, J lost 4 bases, and 11 bases lay in between. This CDR3 contains 12 residues.

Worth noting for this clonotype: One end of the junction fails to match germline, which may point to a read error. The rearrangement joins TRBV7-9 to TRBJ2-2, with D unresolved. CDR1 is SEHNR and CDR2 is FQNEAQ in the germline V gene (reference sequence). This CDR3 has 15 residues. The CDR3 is CTSSLTDPNTRELFF. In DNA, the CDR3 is TGTACCAGCAGCTTGACGGACCCAAACACCAGGGAGCTGTTTTTT.

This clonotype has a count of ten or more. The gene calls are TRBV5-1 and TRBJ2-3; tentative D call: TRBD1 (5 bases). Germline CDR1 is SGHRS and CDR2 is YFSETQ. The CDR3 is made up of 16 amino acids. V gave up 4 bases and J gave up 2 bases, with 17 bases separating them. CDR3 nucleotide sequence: TGCGCCAGCAGCGCCATCACAGGAACCACCACAGATACGCAGTATTTT. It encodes CASSAITGTTTDTQYF.

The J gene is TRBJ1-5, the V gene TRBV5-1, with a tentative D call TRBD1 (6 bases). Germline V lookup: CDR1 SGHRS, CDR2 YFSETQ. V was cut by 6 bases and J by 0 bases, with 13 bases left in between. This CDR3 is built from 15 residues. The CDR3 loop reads CASTPGDSSNQPQHF. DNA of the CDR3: TGCGCCAGCACCCCAGGGGACTCTAGCAATCAGCCCCAGCATTTT. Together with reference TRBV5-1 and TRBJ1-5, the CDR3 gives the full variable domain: KAGVTQTPRYLIKTRGQQVTLSCSPISGHRSVSWYQQTPGQGLQFLFEYFSETQRNKGNFPGRFSGRQFSNSRSEMNVSTLELGDSALYLCASTPGDSSNQPQHFGDGTRLSIL.

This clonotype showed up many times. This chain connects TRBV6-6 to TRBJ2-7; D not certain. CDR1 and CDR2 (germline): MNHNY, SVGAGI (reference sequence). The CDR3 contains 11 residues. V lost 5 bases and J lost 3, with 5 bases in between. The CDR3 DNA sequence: TGTGCCAGCAGTGATAACTACGAGCAGTACTTC. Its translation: CASSDNYEQYF.

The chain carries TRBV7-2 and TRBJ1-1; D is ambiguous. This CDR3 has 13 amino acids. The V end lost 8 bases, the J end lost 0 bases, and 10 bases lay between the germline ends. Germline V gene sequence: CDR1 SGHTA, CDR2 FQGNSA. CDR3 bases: TGTGCCAGCTCTCCATTAATGAACACTGAAGCTTTCTTT. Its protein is CASSPLMNTEAFF. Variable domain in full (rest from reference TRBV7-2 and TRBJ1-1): GAGVSQSPSNKVTEKGKDVELRCDPISGHTALYWYRQSLGQGLEFLIYFQGNSAPDKSGLPSDRFSAERTGGSVSTLTIQRTQQEDSAVYLCASSPLMNTEAFFGQGTRLTVV.

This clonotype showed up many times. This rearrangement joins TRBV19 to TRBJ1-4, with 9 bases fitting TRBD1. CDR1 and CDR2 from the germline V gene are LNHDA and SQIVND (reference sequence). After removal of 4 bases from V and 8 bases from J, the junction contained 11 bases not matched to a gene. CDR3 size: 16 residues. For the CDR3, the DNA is TGTGCCAGTAGTACGGGGGCAAGGACAGGGGAAGAAAAACTGTTTTTT. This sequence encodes CASSTGARTGEEKLFF.

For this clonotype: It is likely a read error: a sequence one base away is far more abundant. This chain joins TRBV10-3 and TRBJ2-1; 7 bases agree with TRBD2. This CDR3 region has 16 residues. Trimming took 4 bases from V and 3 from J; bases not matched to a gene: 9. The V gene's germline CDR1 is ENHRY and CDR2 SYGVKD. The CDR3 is CAISVIGGSFYNEQFF. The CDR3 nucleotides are TGTGCCATCAGTGTAATTGGCGGGAGTTTCTACAATGAGCAGTTCTTC.

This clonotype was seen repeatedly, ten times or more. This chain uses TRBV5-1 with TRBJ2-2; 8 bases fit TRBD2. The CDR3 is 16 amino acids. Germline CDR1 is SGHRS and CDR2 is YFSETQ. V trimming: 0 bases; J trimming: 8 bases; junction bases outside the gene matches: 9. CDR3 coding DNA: TGCGCCAGCAGCTTGGAGGGGACTAGATTATCGGGGGAGCTGTTTTTT. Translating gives CASSLEGTRLSGELFF. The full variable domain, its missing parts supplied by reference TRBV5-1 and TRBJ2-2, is KAGVTQTPRYLIKTRGQQVTLSCSPISGHRSVSWYQQTPGQGLQFLFEYFSETQRNKGNFPGRFSGRQFSNSRSEMNVSTLELGDSALYLCASSLEGTRLSGELFFGEGSRLTVL.

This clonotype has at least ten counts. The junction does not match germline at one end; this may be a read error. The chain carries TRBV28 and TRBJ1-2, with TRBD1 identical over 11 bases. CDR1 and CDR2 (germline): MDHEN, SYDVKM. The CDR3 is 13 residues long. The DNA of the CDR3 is TGTGCCAGCAAGGACAGGGGGCGTAATGGCTATACCTTC. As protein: CASKDRGRNGYTF.

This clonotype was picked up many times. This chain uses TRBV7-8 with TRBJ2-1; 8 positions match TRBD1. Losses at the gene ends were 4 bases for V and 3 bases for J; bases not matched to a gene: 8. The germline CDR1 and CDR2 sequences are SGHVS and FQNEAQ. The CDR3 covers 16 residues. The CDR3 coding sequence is TGTGCCAGCAGCTCTCTAGACAGGGGACTCTACAATGAGCAGTTCTTC. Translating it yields CASSSLDRGLYNEQFF.

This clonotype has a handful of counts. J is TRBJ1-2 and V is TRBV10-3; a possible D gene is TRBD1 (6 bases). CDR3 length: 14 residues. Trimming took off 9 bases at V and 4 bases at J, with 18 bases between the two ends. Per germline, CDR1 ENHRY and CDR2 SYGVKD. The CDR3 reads CAIPDRGAPYGYTF. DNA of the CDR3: TGTGCCATTCCCGATCGGGGGGCCCCCTATGGCTACACCTTC.

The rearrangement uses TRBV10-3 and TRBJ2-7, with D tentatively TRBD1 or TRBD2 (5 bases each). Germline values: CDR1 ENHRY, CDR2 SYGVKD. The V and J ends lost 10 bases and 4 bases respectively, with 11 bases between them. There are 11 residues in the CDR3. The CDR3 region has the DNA TGTGCCACCGGGACCGCGTACGAGCAGTACTTC. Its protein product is CATGTAYEQYF.

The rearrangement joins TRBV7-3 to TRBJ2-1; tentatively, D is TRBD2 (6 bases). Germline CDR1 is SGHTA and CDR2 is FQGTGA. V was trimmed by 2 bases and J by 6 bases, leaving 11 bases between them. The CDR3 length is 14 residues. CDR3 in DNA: TGTGCCAGCAGCTTAGCTGGCGGGGTCAATGAGCAGTTCTTC. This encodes CASSLAGGVNEQFF.

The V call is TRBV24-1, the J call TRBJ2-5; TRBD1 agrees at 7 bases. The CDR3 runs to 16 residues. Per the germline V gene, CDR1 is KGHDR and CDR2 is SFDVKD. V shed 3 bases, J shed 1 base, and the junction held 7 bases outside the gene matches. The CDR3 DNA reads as TGTGCCACCAGTGATCCGACAGGGATTGGCCAAGAGACCCAGTACTTC. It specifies CATSDPTGIGQETQYF.

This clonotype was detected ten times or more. The CDR3 region is CASSPGTDKNIQYF. The DNA of the CDR3 is TGTGCCAGTAGTCCTGGGACAGACAAAAACATTCAGTACTTC. The chain has TRBV19 and TRBJ2-4, with TRBD1 matching 7 bases. The CDR3 is 14 amino acids. The ends lost 5 bases at V and 3 bases at J; junction bases unmatched: 4. Germline V gene sequence: CDR1 LNHDA, CDR2 SQIVND (reference sequence).